This T cell receptor (beta chain) was sequenced for a study of blood T cells in healthy people across ages. This clonotype has a handful of counts. What it binds is unknown. Each sample gave at least 6.5 million isolated PBMCs. Primed by a sample-barcoded 5' primer and a J-beta primer mix, a second PCR proceeded for about 6 to 11 cycles. Via MiXCR, TCRdb re-called the 5' RACE reads, giving one row per CDR3 protein. Among approximately 1.5 million distinct CDR3 sequences, 35% to 45% were seen once, and the ten largest hold approximately 4%. Trimming at V came to 11 bases and at J to 1 base, leaving 5 bases not matched to a gene. The V gene's germline CDR1 is SEHNR and CDR2 FQNEAQ (reference sequence). The CDR3 has 13 residues. Study-level points and caveats: Diversity was higher, and naive CD4+ cells more numerous, in long-lived donors than in aged donors.

The source is a woman under 30 in good health. The chain carries TRBV7-9 and TRBJ2-1; 7 bases line up with TRBD1. Material for sequencing was blood. The CDR3 region is CAGSGQSYNEQFF. CDR3 sequence (DNA): TGTGCCGGTTCGGGACAGTCCTACAATGAGCAGTTCTTC.